The present entry profiles one T cell receptor beta chain with its context. Its antigen is unknown. The junction differs from germline at one of its ends, possibly a read error. The sample originates from a study of cytomegalovirus exposure and HLA in healthy donors. The study, taken as a whole, reports: Roughly uniform depth of sequencing across donors was assumed in presence/absence analyses.

CDR3 length: 13 amino acids. CDR1 SNHLY and CDR2 FYNNEI come from the germline V gene. PCR primers comprised 60 Vbeta and 13 Jbeta primers. The protocol was immunoSEQ multiplex PCR, while the TCRdb copy is restricted to in-frame clones and leaves out a portion. Here the sample spans some 160,000 clones, 65% to 85% being singletons. This receptor was taken from a man between 50 and 59 years old in good health and CMV-seropositive. The sequenced sample consisted of PBMCs. The rearrangement joins TRBV2 to TRBJ1-2; maybe TRBD1 (6 bases). CDR3 in DNA: TGTGCCCGCAGTAGCTGGGACACCTATGGCTACACCTTC. The encoded protein is CARSSWDTYGYTF.